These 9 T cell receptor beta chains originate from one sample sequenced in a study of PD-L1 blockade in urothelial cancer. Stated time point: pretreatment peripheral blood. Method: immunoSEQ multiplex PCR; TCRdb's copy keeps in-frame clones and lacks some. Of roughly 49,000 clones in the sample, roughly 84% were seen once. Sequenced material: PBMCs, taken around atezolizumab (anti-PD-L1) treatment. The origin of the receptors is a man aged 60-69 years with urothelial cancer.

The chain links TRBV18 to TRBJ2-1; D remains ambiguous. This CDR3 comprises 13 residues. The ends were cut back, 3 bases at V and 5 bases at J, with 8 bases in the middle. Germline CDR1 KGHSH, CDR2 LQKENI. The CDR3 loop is CASSPPPDNEQFF. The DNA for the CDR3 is TGTGCCAGCTCACCTCCCCCAGACAATGAGCAGTTCTTC.

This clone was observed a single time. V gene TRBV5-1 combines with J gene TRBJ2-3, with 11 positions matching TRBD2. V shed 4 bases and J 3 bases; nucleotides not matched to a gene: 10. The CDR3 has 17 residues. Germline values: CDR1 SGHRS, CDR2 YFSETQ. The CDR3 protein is CASSARQPSGRTDTQYF. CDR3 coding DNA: TGCGCCAGCAGCGCCAGACAGCCTAGCGGGAGGACAGATACGCAGTATTTT.

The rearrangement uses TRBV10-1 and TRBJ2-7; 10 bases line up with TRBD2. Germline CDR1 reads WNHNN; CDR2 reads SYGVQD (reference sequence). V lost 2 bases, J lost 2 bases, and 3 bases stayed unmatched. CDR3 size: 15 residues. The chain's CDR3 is CASSEGLAAPYEQYF. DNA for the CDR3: TGCGCCAGCAGTGAGGGACTAGCGGCACCCTACGAGCAGTACTTC.

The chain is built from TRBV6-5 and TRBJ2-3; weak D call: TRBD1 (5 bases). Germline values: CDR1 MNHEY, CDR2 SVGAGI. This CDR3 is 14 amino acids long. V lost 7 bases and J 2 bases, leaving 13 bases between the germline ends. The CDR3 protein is CASTQDTFTDTQYF. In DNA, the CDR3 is TGTGCCAGCACTCAGGACACCTTCACAGATACGCAGTATTTT.

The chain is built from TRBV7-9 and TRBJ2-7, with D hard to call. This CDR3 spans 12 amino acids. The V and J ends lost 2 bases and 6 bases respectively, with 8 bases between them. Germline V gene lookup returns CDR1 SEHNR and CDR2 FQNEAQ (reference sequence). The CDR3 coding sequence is TGTGCCAGCAGCTTAAGTACTGGCGAGCAGTACTTC. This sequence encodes CASSLSTGEQYF.

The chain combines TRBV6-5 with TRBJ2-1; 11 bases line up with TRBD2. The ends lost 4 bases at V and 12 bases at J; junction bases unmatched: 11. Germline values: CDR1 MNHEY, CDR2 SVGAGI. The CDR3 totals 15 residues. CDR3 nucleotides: TGTGCCAGCAGTTCGCCCGGGACTAGCGGCATTGCGCAGTTCTTC. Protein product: CASSSPGTSGIAQFF.

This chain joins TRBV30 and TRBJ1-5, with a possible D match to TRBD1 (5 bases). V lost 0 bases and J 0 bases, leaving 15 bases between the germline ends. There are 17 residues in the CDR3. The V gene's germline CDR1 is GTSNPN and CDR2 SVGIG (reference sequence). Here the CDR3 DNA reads TGTGCCTGGAGTGTACGGGGGGGATCTTTTAGCAATCAGCCCCAGCATTTT. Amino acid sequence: CAWSVRGGSFSNQPQHF.

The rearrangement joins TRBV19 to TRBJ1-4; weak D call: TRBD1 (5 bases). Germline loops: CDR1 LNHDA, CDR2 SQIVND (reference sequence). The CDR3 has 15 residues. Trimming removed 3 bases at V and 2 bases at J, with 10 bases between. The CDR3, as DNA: TGTGCCAGTAGTATGGCAAGACAGACTAATGAAAAACTGTTTTTT. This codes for CASSMARQTNEKLFF.

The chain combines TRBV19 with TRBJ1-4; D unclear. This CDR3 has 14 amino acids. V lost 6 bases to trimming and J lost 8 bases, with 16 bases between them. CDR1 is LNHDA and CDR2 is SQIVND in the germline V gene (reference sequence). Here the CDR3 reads CASRPGLREEKLFF. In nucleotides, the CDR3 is TGTGCCAGTAGGCCCGGACTCCGGGAGGAAAAACTGTTTTTT.